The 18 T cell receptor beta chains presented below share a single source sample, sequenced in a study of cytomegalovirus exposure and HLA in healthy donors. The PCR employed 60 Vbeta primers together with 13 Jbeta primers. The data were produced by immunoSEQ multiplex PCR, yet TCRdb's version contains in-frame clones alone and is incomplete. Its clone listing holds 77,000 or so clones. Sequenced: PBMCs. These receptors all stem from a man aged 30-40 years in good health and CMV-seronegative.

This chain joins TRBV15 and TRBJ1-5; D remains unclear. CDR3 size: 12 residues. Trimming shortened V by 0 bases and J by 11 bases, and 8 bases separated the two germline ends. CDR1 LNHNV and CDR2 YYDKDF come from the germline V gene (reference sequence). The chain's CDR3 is CATSRDSQSQHF. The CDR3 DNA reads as TGTGCCACCAGCAGAGATTCCCAGTCCCAGCATTTT.

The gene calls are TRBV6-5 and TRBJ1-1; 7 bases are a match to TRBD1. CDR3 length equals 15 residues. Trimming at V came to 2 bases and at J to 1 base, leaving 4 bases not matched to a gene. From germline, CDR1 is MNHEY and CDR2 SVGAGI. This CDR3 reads CASSYLAGGNTEAFF. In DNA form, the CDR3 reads TGTGCCAGCAGTTACCTCGCAGGGGGGAACACTGAAGCTTTCTTT.

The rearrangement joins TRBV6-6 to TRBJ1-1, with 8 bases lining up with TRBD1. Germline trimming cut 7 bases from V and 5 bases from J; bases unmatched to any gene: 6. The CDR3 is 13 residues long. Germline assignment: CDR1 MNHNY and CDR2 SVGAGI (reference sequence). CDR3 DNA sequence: TGTGCCAGCATTTTGACAGGGGAAACTGAAGCTTTCTTT. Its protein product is CASILTGETEAFF.

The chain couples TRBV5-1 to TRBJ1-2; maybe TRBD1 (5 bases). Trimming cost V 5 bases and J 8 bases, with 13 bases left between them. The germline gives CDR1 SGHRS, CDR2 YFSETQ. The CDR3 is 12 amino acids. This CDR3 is CASRVGGSGYTF. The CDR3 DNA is TGCGCCAGCAGAGTGGGGGGGAGCGGCTACACCTTC.

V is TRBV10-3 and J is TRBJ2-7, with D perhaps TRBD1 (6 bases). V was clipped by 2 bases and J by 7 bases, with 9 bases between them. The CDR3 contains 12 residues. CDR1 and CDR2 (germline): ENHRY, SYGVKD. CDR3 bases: TGTGCCATCAGTGAGCCCGGGACAGAGCAGTACTTC. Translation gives CAISEPGTEQYF.

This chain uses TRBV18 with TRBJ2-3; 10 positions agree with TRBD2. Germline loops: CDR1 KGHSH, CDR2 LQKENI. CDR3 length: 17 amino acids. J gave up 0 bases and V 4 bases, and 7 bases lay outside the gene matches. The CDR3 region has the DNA TGTGCCAGCTCACAACTAGCGGGGTCTGCTAGCACAGATACGCAGTATTTT. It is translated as CASSQLAGSASTDTQYF.

The CDR3 loop reads CASSPPEALGETQYF. The DNA for the CDR3 is TGTGCCAGCTCACCACCGGAGGCACTCGGAGAGACCCAGTACTTC. This sequence joins TRBV18 and TRBJ2-5; D possibly corresponds to TRBD2 (5 bases). The CDR3 is 15 amino acids. Looked up from germline, CDR1 is KGHSH and CDR2 is LQKENI. V dropped 0 bases and J dropped 4 bases, with 12 bases sitting between them.

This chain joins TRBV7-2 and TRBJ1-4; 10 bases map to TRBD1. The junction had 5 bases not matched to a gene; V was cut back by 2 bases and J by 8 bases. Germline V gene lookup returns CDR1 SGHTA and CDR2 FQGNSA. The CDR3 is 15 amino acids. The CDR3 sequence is CASSLTGTGEEKLFF. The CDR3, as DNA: TGTGCCAGCAGCTTAACGGGGACAGGGGAAGAAAAACTGTTTTTT. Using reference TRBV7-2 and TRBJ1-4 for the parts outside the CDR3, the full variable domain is GAGVSQSPSNKVTEKGKDVELRCDPISGHTALYWYRQSLGQGLEFLIYFQGNSAPDKSGLPSDRFSAERTGGSVSTLTIQRTQQEDSAVYLCASSLTGTGEEKLFFGSGTQLSVL.

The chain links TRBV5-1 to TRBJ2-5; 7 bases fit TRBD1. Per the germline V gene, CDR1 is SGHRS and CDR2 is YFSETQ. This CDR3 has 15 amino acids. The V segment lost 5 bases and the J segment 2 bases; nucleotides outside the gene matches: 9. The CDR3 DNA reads TGCGCCAGCAGAACAGGGGAGATTAAGCAAGAGACCCAGTACTTC. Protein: CASRTGEIKQETQYF.

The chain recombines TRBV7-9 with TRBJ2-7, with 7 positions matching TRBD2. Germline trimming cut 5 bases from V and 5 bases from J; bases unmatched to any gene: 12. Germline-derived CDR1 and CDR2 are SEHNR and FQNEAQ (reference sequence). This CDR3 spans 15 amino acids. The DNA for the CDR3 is TGTGCCAGCAGCCCGGCGGTCCGGGGACTAAACGAGCAGTACTTC. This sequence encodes CASSPAVRGLNEQYF.

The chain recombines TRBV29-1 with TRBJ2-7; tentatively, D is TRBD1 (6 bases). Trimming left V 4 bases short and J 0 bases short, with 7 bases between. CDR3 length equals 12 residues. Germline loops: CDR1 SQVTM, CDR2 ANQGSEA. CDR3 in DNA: TGCAGCGTTGGACAGGACTCCTACGAGCAGTACTTC. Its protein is CSVGQDSYEQYF.

CDR3 bases: TGCGCCAGCAGCCAAGCGGGACAGGGGGCTTACGAGCAGTACTTC. This gives the protein CASSQAGQGAYEQYF. The J gene is TRBJ2-7, the V gene TRBV4-1, with 12 positions matching TRBD1. From germline, CDR1 is MGHRA and CDR2 YSYEKL. The length of the CDR3 is 15 residues. With V trimmed by 1 base and J by 4 bases, 2 bases remained unmatched.

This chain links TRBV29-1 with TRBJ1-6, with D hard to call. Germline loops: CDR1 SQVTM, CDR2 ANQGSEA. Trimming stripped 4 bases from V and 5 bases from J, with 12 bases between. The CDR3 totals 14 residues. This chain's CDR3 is CSVGEGSNNSPLHF. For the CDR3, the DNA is TGCAGCGTTGGAGAGGGTAGCAATAATTCACCCCTCCACTTT.

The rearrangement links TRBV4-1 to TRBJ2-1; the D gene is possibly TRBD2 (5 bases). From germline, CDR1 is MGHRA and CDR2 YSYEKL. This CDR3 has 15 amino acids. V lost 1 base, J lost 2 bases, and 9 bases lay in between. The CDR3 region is CASSQVAGAYNEQFF. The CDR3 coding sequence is TGCGCCAGCAGCCAAGTCGCCGGGGCCTACAATGAGCAGTTCTTC.

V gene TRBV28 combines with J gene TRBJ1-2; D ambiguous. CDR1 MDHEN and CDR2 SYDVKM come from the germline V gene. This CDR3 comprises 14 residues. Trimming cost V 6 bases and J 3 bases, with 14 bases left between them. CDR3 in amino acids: CASRQEGGDYGYTF. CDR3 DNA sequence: TGTGCCAGCAGGCAAGAGGGAGGAGACTATGGCTACACCTTC.

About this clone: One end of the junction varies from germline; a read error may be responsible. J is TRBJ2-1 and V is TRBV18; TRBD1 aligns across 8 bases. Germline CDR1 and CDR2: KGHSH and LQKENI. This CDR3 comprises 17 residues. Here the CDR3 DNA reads TGTGCCAGCTCACCATACCTTGGACAGGGCTCCGACAATGAGCAGTTCTTC. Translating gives CASSPYLGQGSDNEQFF.

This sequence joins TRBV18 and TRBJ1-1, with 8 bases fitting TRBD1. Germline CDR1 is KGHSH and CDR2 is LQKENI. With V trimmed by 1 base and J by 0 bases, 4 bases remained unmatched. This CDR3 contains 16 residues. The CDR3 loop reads CASSPLGQGMNTEAFF. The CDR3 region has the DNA TGTGCCAGCTCACCACTCGGACAGGGAATGAACACTGAAGCTTTCTTT.

The chain's CDR3 is CASSKEGASGREGSSYNEQFF. For the CDR3, the DNA is TGTGCCAGCAGCAAAGAGGGAGCTAGCGGGAGGGAGGGGAGCTCCTACAATGAGCAGTTCTTC. The rearrangement links TRBV21-1 to TRBJ2-1; the DNA was not used to check the table's D call, TRBD2. TRBV21-1 constitutes a pseudogene. The CDR3 is 21 amino acids.